This T cell receptor beta chain was recovered during a study of cytomegalovirus exposure and HLA in healthy donors. The CDR3 has 12 amino acids. Germline lookup yields CDR1 GTSNPN and CDR2 SVGIG (reference sequence). V dropped 8 bases and J dropped 7 bases, with 15 bases sitting between them. This clone was picked up one time. Its target is unknown. Assay used: immunoSEQ multiplex PCR; TCRdb lists only in-frame clones, some missing. The table records approximately 120,000 clones, more than 70% of them present only once. Study findings and constraints: The authors listed 180 or so TCR beta chains as cytomegalovirus-associated. Per published reports, the classifier diagnosed cytomegalovirus status with high specificity and sensitivity.

This receptor was obtained from a young woman in good health and CMV-seronegative. The chain recombines TRBV30 with TRBJ2-1, with D hard to call. Sequencing was performed on PBMCs. The CDR3 spells CASTFSRNEQFF. The CDR3 coding sequence is TGTGCCAGTACTTTTTCGCGAAATGAGCAGTTCTTC.